One sample yielded the 4 T cell receptor beta chains listed below, sequenced in a study of immune evolution from preneoplasia to lung adenocarcinoma. Profiled with immunoSEQ multiplex PCR; TCRdb holds only in-frame clones, not every one. The table has about 3,700 clones, roughly 85% seen once. The material sequenced was FFPE invasive lung adenocarcinoma tissue. These receptors came from a person between 50 and 60 years old with lung adenocarcinoma.

V and J are TRBV6-5 and TRBJ2-2, with D perhaps assigned TRBD1 or TRBD2 (5 bases each). Germline CDR1 reads MNHEY; CDR2 reads SVGAGI. Trimming took off 5 bases at V and 10 bases at J, with 17 bases between the two ends. The CDR3 spans 14 residues. The CDR3 sequence is CASSLGGADMELFF. The DNA of the CDR3 is TGTGCCAGCAGTCTTGGGGGTGCCGACATGGAGCTGTTTTTT.

The genes are TRBV4-1 and TRBJ2-3, with 7 bases that match TRBD2. Trimming took 6 bases from V and 4 from J; bases not matched to a gene: 13. This CDR3 has 16 amino acids. Germline V gene data show CDR1 as MGHRA and CDR2 as YSYEKL. The DNA for the CDR3 is TGCGCCAGCAGACAGCTAGCGGTCCCTAGAGCAGATACGCAGTATTTT. It codes for CASRQLAVPRADTQYF.

This clone was found once. The chain links TRBV19 to TRBJ1-1; TRBD1 might be the D (6 bases). In germline, CDR1 is LNHDA, CDR2 SQIVND (reference sequence). The V gene lost 6 bases and the J gene lost 4 bases, with 24 bases spanning the gap. CDR3 size: 17 residues. In nucleotides, the CDR3 is TGTGCCAGTAGCGACCACTTGGGGGGGCGAGTAGGCACTGAAGCTTTCTTT. It encodes CASSDHLGGRVGTEAFF.

This chain connects TRBV5-4 to TRBJ2-7, with a weak D call TRBD2 (6 bases). This CDR3 comprises 15 residues. Trimming stripped 4 bases from V and 7 bases from J, with 21 bases between. Germline V CDR1 and CDR2: SGHNT, YYREEE (reference sequence). CDR3 region: CASSPRWDSGEEQYF. CDR3 coding DNA: TGTGCCAGCAGCCCCCGGTGGGATAGCGGAGAAGAGCAGTACTTC.